The 5 T cell receptor beta chains given below trace back to one sample, sequenced in a study of blood T cell repertoires in COVID-19. The table came from immunoSEQ multiplex PCR; TCRdb's copy has only in-frame clones and leaves some out. The table lists under 300,000 clones, about 87% of them singletons. The sample taken for sequencing was peripheral blood. All receptors come from a woman in her 70s with active or convalescent COVID-19.

This sequence joins TRBV7-9 and TRBJ2-2; D unclear. There are 14 residues in the CDR3. V lost 3 bases and J 3 bases, leaving 8 bases between the germline ends. In germline, CDR1 is SEHNR, CDR2 FQNEAQ (reference sequence). As DNA, the CDR3 is TGTGCCAGCAGCTTCGTCGCAGACACCGGGGAGCTGTTTTTT. Encoded protein: CASSFVADTGELFF.

The chain carries TRBV7-2 and TRBJ1-1, with D hard to call. The CDR3 is 13 residues long. Trimming removed 5 bases from V and 5 bases from J, with 12 bases in between. CDR1 is SGHTA, CDR2 FQGNSA, per germline. CDR3 coding DNA: TGTGCCAGCAGCCTTCGAGGGAGGACTGAAGCTTTCTTT. Protein product: CASSLRGRTEAFF.

This clone has only one observation. The chain recombines TRBV18 with TRBJ1-5, with no clear D. V lost 6 bases and J 5 bases, leaving 11 bases between the germline ends. The CDR3 is made up of 13 amino acids. Germline assignment: CDR1 KGHSH and CDR2 LQKENI. The CDR3 loop is CASSPAGHQPQHF. The CDR3 DNA is TGTGCCAGCTCCCCGGCAGGCCATCAGCCCCAGCATTTT.

This chain joins TRBV4-2 and TRBJ2-7; TRBD2 agrees at 8 bases. From germline, CDR1 is LGHNA and CDR2 YNFKEQ. The CDR3 covers 14 residues. After removal of 4 bases from V and 5 bases from J, the junction contained 7 bases not matched to a gene. The CDR3 region has the DNA TGTGCCAGCAGCCCCGTAGCGGGAATAAACGAGCAGTACTTC. The encoded protein is CASSPVAGINEQYF.

The chain has TRBV5-1 and TRBJ1-2; TRBD1 might be the D (6 bases). V lost 7 bases, J lost 5 bases, and 12 bases lay in between. The length of the CDR3 is 12 residues. The V gene's germline CDR1 is SGHRS and CDR2 YFSETQ. CDR3 coding DNA: TGCGCCAGCCCCCTTACAGGGTATGGCTACACCTTC. Translation gives CASPLTGYGYTF.